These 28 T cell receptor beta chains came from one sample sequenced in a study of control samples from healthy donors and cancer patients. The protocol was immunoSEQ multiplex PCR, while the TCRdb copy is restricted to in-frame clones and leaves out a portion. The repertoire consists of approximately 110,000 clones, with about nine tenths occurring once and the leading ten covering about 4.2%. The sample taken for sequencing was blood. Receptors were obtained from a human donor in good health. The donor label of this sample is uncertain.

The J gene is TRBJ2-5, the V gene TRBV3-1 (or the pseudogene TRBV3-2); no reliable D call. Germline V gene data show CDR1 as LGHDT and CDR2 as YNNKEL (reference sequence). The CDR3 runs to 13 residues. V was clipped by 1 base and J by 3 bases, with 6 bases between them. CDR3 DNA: TGTGCCAGCAGCCAAGCCAGAAAAGAGACCCAGTACTTC. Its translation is CASSQARKETQYF.

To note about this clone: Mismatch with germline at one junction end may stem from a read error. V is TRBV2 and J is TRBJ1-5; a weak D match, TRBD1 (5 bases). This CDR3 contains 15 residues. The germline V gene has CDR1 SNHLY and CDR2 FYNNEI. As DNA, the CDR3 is TGTGCCAGCAGAGAAGACAGTGAAATAAATCAGCCCCAGCATTTT. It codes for CASREDSEINQPQHF.

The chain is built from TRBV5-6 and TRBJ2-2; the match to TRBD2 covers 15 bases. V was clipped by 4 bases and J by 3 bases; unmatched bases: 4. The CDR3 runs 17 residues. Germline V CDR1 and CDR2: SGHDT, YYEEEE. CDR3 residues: CASSRGLAGGHTGELFF. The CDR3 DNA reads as TGTGCCAGCAGCCGGGGACTAGCGGGGGGACACACCGGGGAGCTGTTTTTT.

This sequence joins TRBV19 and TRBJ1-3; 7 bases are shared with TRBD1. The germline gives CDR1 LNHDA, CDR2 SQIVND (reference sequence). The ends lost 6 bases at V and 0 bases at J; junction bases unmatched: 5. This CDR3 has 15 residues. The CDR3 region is CASSPGQTSGNTIYF. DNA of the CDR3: TGTGCCAGTAGCCCGGGACAGACCTCTGGAAACACCATATATTTT.

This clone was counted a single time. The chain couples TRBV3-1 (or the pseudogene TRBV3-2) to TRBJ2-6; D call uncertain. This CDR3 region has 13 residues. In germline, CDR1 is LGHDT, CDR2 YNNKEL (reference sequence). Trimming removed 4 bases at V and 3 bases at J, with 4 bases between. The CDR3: CASSPDGANVLTF. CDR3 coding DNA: TGTGCCAGCAGCCCCGATGGGGCCAACGTCCTGACTTTC.

CDR3 residues: CASSHRGGEQFF. As DNA, the CDR3 is TGTGCCAGCTCACATAGGGGGGGTGAGCAGTTCTTC. V usage is TRBV18 and J usage is TRBJ2-1; perhaps TRBD2 as D (7 bases). Between the trimmed V and J ends, which lost 4 bases and 9 bases, there was a span of 10 bases. Germline assignment: CDR1 KGHSH and CDR2 LQKENI. This CDR3 is built from 12 residues.

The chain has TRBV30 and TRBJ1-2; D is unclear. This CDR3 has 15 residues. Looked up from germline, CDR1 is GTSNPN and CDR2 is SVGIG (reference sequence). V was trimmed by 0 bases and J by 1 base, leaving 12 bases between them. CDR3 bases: TGTGCCTGGAGTGTGGCGCCGGATCTTAACTATGGCTACACCTTC. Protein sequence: CAWSVAPDLNYGYTF.

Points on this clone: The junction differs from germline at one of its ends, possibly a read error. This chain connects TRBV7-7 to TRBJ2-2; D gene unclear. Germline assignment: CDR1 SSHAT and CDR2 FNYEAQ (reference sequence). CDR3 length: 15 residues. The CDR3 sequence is CASSPATQNTGELFF. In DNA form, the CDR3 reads TGTGCTAGCAGCCCCGCGACACAGAACACCGGGGAGCTGTTTTTT.

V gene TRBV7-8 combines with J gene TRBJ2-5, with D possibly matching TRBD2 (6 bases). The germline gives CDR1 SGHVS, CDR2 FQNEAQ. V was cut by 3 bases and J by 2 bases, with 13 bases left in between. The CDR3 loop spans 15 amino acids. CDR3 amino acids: CASSLRGDLQETQYF. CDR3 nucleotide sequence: TGTGCCAGCAGCTTGCGCGGGGACCTGCAAGAGACCCAGTACTTC.

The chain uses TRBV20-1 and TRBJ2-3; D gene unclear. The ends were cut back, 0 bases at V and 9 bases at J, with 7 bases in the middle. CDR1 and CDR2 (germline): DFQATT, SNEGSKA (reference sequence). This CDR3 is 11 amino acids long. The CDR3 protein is CSAREIRTQYF. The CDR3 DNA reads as TGCAGTGCTAGAGAGATCAGGACGCAGTATTTT.

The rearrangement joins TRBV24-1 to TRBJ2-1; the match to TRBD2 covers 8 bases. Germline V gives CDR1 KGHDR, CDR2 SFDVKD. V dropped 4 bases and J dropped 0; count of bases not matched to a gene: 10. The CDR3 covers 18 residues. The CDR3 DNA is TGTGCCACCAGTGACACCTGGGGCGGGGGGAGCTCCTACAATGAGCAGTTCTTC. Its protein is CATSDTWGGGSSYNEQFF.

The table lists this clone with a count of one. Here the CDR3 DNA reads TGTGCCACCAGCAGAGCACCAGGGGGCTCGTATTACAATGAGCAGTTCTTC. Protein sequence: CATSRAPGGSYYNEQFF. The rearrangement joins TRBV15 to TRBJ2-1; 8 bases fit TRBD1. Germline lookup yields CDR1 LNHNV and CDR2 YYDKDF (reference sequence). CDR3 size: 17 residues. Trimming took 1 base from V and 4 from J; bases not matched to a gene: 9. Based on the CDR3 plus reference TRBV15 and TRBJ2-1, the full variable domain is DAMVIQNPRYQVTQFGKPVTLSCSQTLNHNVMYWYQQKSSQAPKLLFHYYDKDFNNEADTPDNFQSRRPNTSFCFLDIRSPGLGDTAMYLCATSRAPGGSYYNEQFFGPGTRLTVL.

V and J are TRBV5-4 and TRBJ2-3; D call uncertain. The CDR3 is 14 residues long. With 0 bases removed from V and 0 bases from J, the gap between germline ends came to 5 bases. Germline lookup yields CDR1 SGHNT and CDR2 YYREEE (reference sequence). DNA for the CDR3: TGTGCCAGCAGCTTGGGACAAAGCACAGATACGCAGTATTTT. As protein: CASSLGQSTDTQYF.

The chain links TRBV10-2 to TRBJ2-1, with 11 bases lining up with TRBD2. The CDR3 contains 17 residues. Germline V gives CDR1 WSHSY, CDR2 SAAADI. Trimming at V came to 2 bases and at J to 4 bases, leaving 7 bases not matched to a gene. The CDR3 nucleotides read TGCGCCAGCAGTGAGGGGGTAGCGGGGGGGAGATACAATGAGCAGTTCTTC. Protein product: CASSEGVAGGRYNEQFF.

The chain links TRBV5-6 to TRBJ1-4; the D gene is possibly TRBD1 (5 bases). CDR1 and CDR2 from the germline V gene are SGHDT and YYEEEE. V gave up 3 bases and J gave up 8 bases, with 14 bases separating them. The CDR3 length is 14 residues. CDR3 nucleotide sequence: TGTGCCAGCAGCTCCCGGCGGGGCAGGGAAAAACTGTTTTTT. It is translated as CASSSRRGREKLFF.

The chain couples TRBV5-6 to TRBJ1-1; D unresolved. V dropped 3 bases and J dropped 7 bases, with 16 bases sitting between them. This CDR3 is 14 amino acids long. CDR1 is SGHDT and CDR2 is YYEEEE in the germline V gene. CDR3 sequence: CASSYSFATNEAFF. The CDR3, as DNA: TGTGCCAGCAGCTACTCGTTTGCGACTAATGAAGCTTTCTTT.

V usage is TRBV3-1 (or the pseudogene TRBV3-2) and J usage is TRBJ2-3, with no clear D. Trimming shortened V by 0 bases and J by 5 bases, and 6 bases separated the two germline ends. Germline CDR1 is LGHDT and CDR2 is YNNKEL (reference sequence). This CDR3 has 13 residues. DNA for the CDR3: TGTGCCAGCAGCCAAGATCTGGGAGATACGCAGTATTTT. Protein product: CASSQDLGDTQYF.

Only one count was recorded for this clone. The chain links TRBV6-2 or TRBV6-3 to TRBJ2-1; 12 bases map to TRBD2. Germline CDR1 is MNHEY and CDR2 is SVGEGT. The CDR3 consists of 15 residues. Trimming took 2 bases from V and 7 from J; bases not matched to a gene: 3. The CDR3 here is CASSYRTSGVNEQFF. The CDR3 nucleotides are TGTGCCAGCAGTTACAGGACTAGCGGGGTTAATGAGCAGTTCTTC.

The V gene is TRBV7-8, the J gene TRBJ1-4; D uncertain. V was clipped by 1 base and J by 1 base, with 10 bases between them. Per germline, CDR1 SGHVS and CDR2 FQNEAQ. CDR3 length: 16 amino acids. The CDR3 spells CASSLGGAITNEKLFF. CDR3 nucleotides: TGTGCCAGCAGCTTAGGCGGAGCGATAACTAATGAAAAACTGTTTTTT.

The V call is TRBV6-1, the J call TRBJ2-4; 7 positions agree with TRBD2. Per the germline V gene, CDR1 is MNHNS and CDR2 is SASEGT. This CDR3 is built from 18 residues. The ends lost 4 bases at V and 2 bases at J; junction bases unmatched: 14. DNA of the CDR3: TGTGCCAGCAGTGTGAGGACTAGTCAGGACCTTCCCAAAAACATTCAGTACTTC. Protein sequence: CASSVRTSQDLPKNIQYF.

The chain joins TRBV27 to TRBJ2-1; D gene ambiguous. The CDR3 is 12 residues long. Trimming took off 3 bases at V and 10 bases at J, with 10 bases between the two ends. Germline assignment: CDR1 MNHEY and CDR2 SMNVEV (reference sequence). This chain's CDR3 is CASSFASREQFF. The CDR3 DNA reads TGTGCCAGCAGTTTTGCGTCCAGGGAGCAGTTCTTC.

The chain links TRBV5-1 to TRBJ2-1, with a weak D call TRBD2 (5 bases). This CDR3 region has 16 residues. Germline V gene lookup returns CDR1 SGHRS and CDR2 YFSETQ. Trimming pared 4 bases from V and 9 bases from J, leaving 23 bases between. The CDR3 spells CASSLGVDTMLSEQFF. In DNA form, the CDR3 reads TGCGCCAGCAGCCTGGGAGTCGATACAATGCTTAGTGAGCAGTTCTTC.

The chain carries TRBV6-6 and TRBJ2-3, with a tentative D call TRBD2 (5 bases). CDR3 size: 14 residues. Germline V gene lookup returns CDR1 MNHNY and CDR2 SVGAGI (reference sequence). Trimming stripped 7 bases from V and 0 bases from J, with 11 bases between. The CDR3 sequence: CASTSSSSTDTQYF. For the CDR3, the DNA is TGTGCCAGCACTAGCAGTTCTAGCACAGATACGCAGTATTTT.

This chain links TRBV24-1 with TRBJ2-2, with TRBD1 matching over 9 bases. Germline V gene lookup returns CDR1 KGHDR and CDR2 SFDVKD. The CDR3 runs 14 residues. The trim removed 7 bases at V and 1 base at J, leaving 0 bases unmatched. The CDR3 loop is CATRGQGNTGELFF. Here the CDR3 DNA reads TGTGCCACCAGGGGACAGGGGAACACCGGGGAGCTGTTTTTT.

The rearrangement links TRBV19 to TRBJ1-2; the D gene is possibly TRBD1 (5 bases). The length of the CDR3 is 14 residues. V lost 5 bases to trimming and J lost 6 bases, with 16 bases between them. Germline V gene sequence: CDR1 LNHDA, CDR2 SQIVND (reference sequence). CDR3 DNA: TGTGCCAGTAGTGAACAAGCAGGGCAAGATGGCTACACCTTC. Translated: CASSEQAGQDGYTF.

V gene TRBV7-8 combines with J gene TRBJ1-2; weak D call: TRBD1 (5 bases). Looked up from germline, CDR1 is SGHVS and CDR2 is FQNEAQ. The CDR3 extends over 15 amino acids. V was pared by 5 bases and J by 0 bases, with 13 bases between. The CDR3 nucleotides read TGTGCCAGCAGCCCAGACAGATTAGCTAACTATGGCTACACCTTC. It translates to CASSPDRLANYGYTF.

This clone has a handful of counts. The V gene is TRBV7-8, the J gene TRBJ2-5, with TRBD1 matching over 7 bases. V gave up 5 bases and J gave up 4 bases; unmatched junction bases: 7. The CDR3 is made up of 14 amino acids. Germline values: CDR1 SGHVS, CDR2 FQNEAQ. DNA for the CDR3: TGTGCCAGCAGCAAGGATTCAGGGGGAGAGACCCAGTACTTC. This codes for CASSKDSGGETQYF.

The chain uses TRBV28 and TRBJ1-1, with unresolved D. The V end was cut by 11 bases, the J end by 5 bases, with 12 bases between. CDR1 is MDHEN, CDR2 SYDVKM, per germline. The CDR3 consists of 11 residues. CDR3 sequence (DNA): TGTGCCGTCGGCGGATTAACTGAAGCTTTCTTT. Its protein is CAVGGLTEAFF.